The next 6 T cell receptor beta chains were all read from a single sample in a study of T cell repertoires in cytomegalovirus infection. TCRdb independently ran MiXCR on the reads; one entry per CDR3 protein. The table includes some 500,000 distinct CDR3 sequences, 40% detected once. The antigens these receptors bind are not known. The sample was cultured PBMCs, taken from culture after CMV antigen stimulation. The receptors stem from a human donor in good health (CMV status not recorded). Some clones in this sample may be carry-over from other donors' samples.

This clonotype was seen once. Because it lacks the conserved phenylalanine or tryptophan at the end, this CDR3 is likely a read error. The CDR3 bases are TGTGCCAGCAGTTTAAAGGCCCCCAATGAGCAGTTCCTC. Amino acids: CASSLKAPNEQFL. The V and J genes are TRBV12-3 or TRBV12-4 and TRBJ2-1; D is unclear. The CDR3 is 13 amino acids. Trimming shortened V by 2 bases and J by 6 bases, and 8 bases separated the two germline ends.

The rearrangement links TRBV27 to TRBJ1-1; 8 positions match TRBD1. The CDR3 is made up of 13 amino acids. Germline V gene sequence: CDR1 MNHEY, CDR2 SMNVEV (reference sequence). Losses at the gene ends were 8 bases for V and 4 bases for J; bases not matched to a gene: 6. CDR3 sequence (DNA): TGTGCCAGCGGACAACAGGGGGGCACTGAAGCTTTCTTT. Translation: CASGQQGGTEAFF.

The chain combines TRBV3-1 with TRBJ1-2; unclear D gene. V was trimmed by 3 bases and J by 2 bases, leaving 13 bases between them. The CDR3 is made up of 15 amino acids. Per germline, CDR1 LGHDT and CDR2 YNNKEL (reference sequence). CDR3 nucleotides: TGTGCCAGCAGCCATCTTGGGCGCCCCAACTATGGCTACACCTTC. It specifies CASSHLGRPNYGYTF.

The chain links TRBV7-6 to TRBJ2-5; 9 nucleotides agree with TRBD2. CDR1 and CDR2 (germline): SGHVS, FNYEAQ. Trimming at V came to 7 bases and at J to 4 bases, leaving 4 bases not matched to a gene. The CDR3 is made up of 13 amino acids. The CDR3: CASTGLARETQYF. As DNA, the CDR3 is TGTGCCAGCACGGGACTAGCAAGAGAGACCCAGTACTTC.

CDR3 DNA sequence: TGTGCCAGCAGTGTAGGTGGGATCTCCTACGAGCAGTACTTC. This sequence encodes CASSVGGISYEQYF. The chain uses TRBV6-6 and TRBJ2-7; D remains unclear. Trimming took off 5 bases at V and 0 bases at J, with 11 bases between the two ends. Germline V CDR1 and CDR2: MNHNY, SVGAGI (reference sequence). The CDR3 contains 14 residues.

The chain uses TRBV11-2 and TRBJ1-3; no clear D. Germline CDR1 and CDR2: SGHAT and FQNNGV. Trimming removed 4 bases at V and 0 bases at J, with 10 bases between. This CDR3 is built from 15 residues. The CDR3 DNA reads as TGTGCCAGCAGCTCCCTAACTTTCTCTGGAAACACCATATATTTT. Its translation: CASSSLTFSGNTIYF.